This TCR beta chain was captured in a study of cytomegalovirus exposure and HLA in healthy donors. Broader study findings: Cytomegalovirus association was assigned to 150 to 200 TCR beta chains.

The junction had 7 bases not matched to a gene; V was cut back by 5 bases and J by 4 bases. CDR3 length: 14 residues. Germline lookup yields CDR1 SGHTA and CDR2 FQGNSA. Generated by immunoSEQ multiplex PCR, the TCRdb table keeps only in-frame clones and is missing some. The data show over 120,000 clones, with approximately 90% seen just once and 6.2% held by the top ten. To note about this clone: Antigen unknown.

The clonotype originates from a young woman in good health and CMV-seropositive. Sequencing used PBMCs. The gene calls are TRBV7-2 and TRBJ2-5, with 7 positions matching TRBD1. CDR3 amino acids: CASSQRQGRETQYF. The CDR3 region has the DNA TGTGCCAGCAGCCAAAGACAGGGTCGAGAGACCCAGTACTTC.